Sequencing of this T cell receptor (beta chain) was carried out in a study of cytomegalovirus exposure and HLA in healthy donors. This clone was seen only a few times. The PCR made use of 60 Vbeta and 13 Jbeta primers. The assay was immunoSEQ multiplex PCR, and TCRdb's table has in-frame clones only and misses some. The table lists 150,000 to 200,000 clones, around 80% of them singletons. The CDR3 has 15 amino acids. Sequencing used PBMCs. This sequence originates from a woman aged 30 to 39 in good health and CMV-seronegative. V usage is TRBV21-1 and J usage is TRBJ2-3; the table gives TRBD1 as D, unverified against the DNA. TRBV21-1 is reported as a pseudogene. As DNA, the CDR3 is TGTGCCAGCAGCCCTGCGGGACAGGGGGCAGATACGCAGTATTTT. Protein: CASSPAGQGADTQYF.